Reported below is one TCR beta chain. What it recognizes is unknown. The PCR employed 60 Vbeta primers together with 13 Jbeta primers. Clones were sequenced by immunoSEQ multiplex PCR, and TCRdb holds only the in-frame ones, with some missing. Found here are 120,000 or so clones, over 60% of them singletons; the top ten hold 6.5% to 9%. This sample is part of a study of cytomegalovirus exposure and HLA in healthy donors. The V gene lost 7 bases and the J gene lost 11 bases, with 20 bases spanning the gap. This CDR3 contains 14 residues. Germline V CDR1 and CDR2: SNHLY, FYNNEI. General study results and limits: Later analysis demonstrated an association between a missense DCLRE1C variant and TCR beta V- and J-gene trimming.

The sequencing input was PBMCs. This receptor was identified in a woman in her thirties or forties in good health and CMV-seropositive. The chain recombines TRBV2 with TRBJ1-4; possibly TRBD1 for D (6 bases). The CDR3 sequence: CASTWGGALEKLFF. In DNA, the CDR3 is TGTGCCAGCACATGGGGGGGGGCGCTGGAGAAACTGTTTTTT.